The rows below give T cell receptor beta chains drawn from one sample of a study of cytomegalovirus exposure and HLA in healthy donors. Only in-frame clones appear in the TCRdb table, and some are missing; sequencing was by immunoSEQ multiplex PCR. Seen here are about 140,000 clones, about 77% observed once, and the top ten hold 1.5% to 2%. Sequences were obtained from PBMCs. The receptors were sampled from a female donor in good health and CMV-seronegative. The CDR3 runs from the conserved cysteine through the conserved F or W. A D gene is named only where the DNA matches it firmly. Clone sizes are given selectively: once, few, many, or a class where the clone is expanded.

cdr3_nt	cdr3_aa	d_call	v_call	j_call	clone_size
TGTGCCAGCAGTCGGCAGGCAAGCCAGGCTGAAGCTTTCTTT	CASSRQASQAEAFF	.	TRBV27	TRBJ1-1	once
TGTGCCAGCAGCGTTCCGGGACTAAACAATGAGCAGTTCTTC	CASSVPGLNNEQFF	TRBD2	TRBV9	TRBJ2-1	.
TGTGCCAGCAGTTTAGAGACTGAAGCTTTCTTT	CASSLETEAFF	.	TRBV28	TRBJ1-1	few
TGTTCCAGCAGCTTAACCAGGGACTCTGGAAACACCATATATTTT	CSSSLTRDSGNTIYF	.	TRBV7-9	TRBJ1-3	once
TGTGCCAGCAGCTTAGCTGTAACAGATAGCAATCAGCCCCAGCATTTT	CASSLAVTDSNQPQHF	.	TRBV7-8	TRBJ1-5	.
TGTGCCAGCAGTCTTAGACTAGCGGGACCGTCGAATGAGCAGTTCTTC	CASSLRLAGPSNEQFF	TRBD2	TRBV27	TRBJ2-1	.
TGTGCCAGCTCCTCCCGGGACTCCAGGGATACGCAGTATTTT	CASSSRDSRDTQYF	.	TRBV11-3	TRBJ2-3	once
TGTGCCAGCAGTTTACGCCAACCGGCAGGGGGCGCGACTGAAAAACTGTTTTTT	CASSLRQPAGGATEKLFF	TRBD1	TRBV27	TRBJ1-4	.
TGTGCCAGTCGAACCGGGACAGCTACTGGAAACACCATATATTTT	CASRTGTATGNTIYF	TRBD1	TRBV6-5	TRBJ1-3	once
TGCAGCGGTTTGGCCCCAGGGGTTGGGGAGACCCAGTACTTC	CSGLAPGVGETQYF	.	TRBV29-1	TRBJ2-5	.
TGCGCCAGCAGCTTACCAACAGGGGGGGCCACAGATACGCAGTATTTT	CASSLPTGGATDTQYF	.	TRBV5-1	TRBJ2-3	.
TGTGCCAGTAGTATAGGAACAGGGAACACTGAAGCTTTCTTT	CASSIGTGNTEAFF	.	TRBV19	TRBJ1-1	once
TGTGCCAGCAGCTCTAAGGGACACAACGGGATCCCAACAGATACGCAGTATTTT	CASSSKGHNGIPTDTQYF	.	TRBV13	TRBJ2-3	.
TGTGCCAGCAGCTTAGCTGGTAGCAATTACGAGCAGTACTTC	CASSLAGSNYEQYF	.	TRBV7-8	TRBJ2-7	.
TGTGCCAGCAGTTTTTCTGGAGACAGGGGCCCCCTGAATGGCTACACCTTC	CASSFSGDRGPLNGYTF	TRBD1	TRBV27	TRBJ1-2	.
TGTGCCAGCAGTTCAACAGGGGGCGTAGGAGCTTTCTTT	CASSSTGGVGAFF	TRBD1	TRBV28	TRBJ1-1	.
TGTGCCAGTAGTAACCCAGGGCTCTCTGGAAACACCATATATTTT	CASSNPGLSGNTIYF	.	TRBV19	TRBJ1-3	.
TGTGCCAGCAGTGAGGGCGGGGCTATACCCCGAGCTTTCTTT	CASSEGGAIPRAFF	.	TRBV6-1	TRBJ1-1	.
TGTGCCAGCTCAGCCGAGGGGGTTCTGGGATCACCCCTCCACTTT	CASSAEGVLGSPLHF	.	TRBV18	TRBJ1-6	.
TGTGCCAGCAGTGAAGCTTTGGGACAGTTCTACGAGCAGTACTTC	CASSEALGQFYEQYF	TRBD1	TRBV6-1	TRBJ2-7	.
TGTGCCAGCAGCGTAGCCCTCTTCTCCAATGAGCAGTTCTTC	CASSVALFSNEQFF	.	TRBV9	TRBJ2-1	.
TGTGCCAGCAGCTCCCCACCGACAAGACAGAGACACACCTACAATGAGCAGTTCTTC	CASSSPPTRQRHTYNEQFF	.	TRBV11-2	TRBJ2-1	once
TGTGCCACCAGCAGAGAGAGGTCCGACCCACCCCTCCACTTT	CATSRERSDPPLHF	.	TRBV15	TRBJ1-6	.
TGTGCCAGTAGTAACGGACACGGTCTGGGTGGGCAACTGTTTTTT	CASSNGHGLGGQLFF	.	TRBV19	TRBJ1-4	.
TGTGCCAGTAGTGTACAGGGTAGCACCGGGGAGCTGTTTTTT	CASSVQGSTGELFF	.	TRBV19	TRBJ2-2	.
TGTGCCAGCAGAAAAGAGACAGGGGCCCCCTACGAGCAGTACTTC	CASRKETGAPYEQYF	TRBD1	TRBV2	TRBJ2-7	.
TGTGCCAGCAAAAATCTACGCGGGACTCCCCGCCAGGGCTACACCTTC	CASKNLRGTPRQGYTF	.	TRBV2	TRBJ1-2	once
TGCGCCAGCAGCTTGCTTGGACAGGGGGACTACGAGCAGTACTTC	CASSLLGQGDYEQYF	TRBD1	TRBV5-1	TRBJ2-7	.
TGTGCCAGCAGTGTAGGGGGACAGGGTGGTCAGCCCCAGCATTTT	CASSVGGQGGQPQHF	TRBD1	TRBV2	TRBJ1-5	.
TGTGCCAGCAGCCAAGATGGGGCGGGGAGCACAGATACGCAGTATTTT	CASSQDGAGSTDTQYF	.	TRBV4-2	TRBJ2-3	.
TGTGCCAGCAGCGTCGGAGGTTCGAGCACCGGGGAGCTGTTTTTT	CASSVGGSSTGELFF	.	TRBV11-3	TRBJ2-2	.
TGCGCCAGCAGCTTGGCACGGGACAGGGGTATCGCCTTC	CASSLARDRGIAF	TRBD1	TRBV5-1	TRBJ1-2	few
TGTGCCAGCTCACCAGGGGGGAACGGTGAGCAGTTCTTC	CASSPGGNGEQFF	.	TRBV18	TRBJ2-1	once
TGTGCCAGCGAACCGGGACAGGGGGTCAATGAGCAGTTCTTC	CASEPGQGVNEQFF	TRBD1	TRBV2	TRBJ2-1	once
TGTGCCAGCAGGACTAGTTCCCCGTACCAAGAGACCCAGTACTTC	CASRTSSPYQETQYF	.	TRBV5-6	TRBJ2-5	.
TGTGCCAGCAGCTATTTTGGCGGGGGGGTTTACGAGCAGTACTTC	CASSYFGGGVYEQYF	TRBD2	TRBV5-8	TRBJ2-7	.
TGTGCCAGCAGTGACCTAACGGGACAGGGAAGCGAGACCCAGTACTTC	CASSDLTGQGSETQYF	TRBD1	TRBV6-1	TRBJ2-5	.
TGTGCCAGCAGTAGCGACAGGGGGCCCACGGAGCAGTTCTTC	CASSSDRGPTEQFF	TRBD1	TRBV2	TRBJ2-1	.
TGTGCCAGCAGCTTAGCCGGGACAGGGTACGGCGAGCAGTACTTC	CASSLAGTGYGEQYF	TRBD1	TRBV7-2	TRBJ2-7	.